These 8 T cell receptor beta chains came from one sample sequenced in a study of T cell clonality in common variable immunodeficiency. Assay: immunoSEQ multiplex PCR; the TCRdb copy retains only in-frame clones and omits some. The sample has about 35,000 clones, none seen only once. Their recognized antigens are unknown. Study-wide findings and caveats: Common variable immunodeficiency TCR beta sequences reportedly had fewer deletions and N-nucleotide insertions.

Material for sequencing was peripheral blood mononuclear cells. Receptors originate from a human donor with common variable immunodeficiency.

Details on this clone: The sequence runs out 3 residues before the end of the CDR3; the remainder is reconstructed from the germline J gene. V gene TRBV30 combines with J gene TRBJ2-7, with TRBD1 as a possible D gene (6 bases). The germline CDR1 and CDR2 sequences are GTSNPN and SVGIG (reference sequence). Deletions cut 4 bases from V and 2 bases from J, with 15 bases between. The CDR3 loop spans 14 amino acids. CDR3 DNA, as far as it was read: TGTGCCTGGACTACGGACAGTTCTCCCTACGAG. It yields the protein CAWTTDSSPYE. The whole CDR3 is CAWTTDSSPYEQYF.

This clone was seen a handful of times. The read finishes 3 residues shy of the CDR3 end, and the germline J gene is used to complete it. The chain employs TRBV30 and TRBJ2-7, with D perhaps matching TRBD1 (6 bases). This CDR3 is built from 14 residues. V dropped 2 bases and J dropped 2 bases, with 13 bases sitting between them. CDR1 GTSNPN and CDR2 SVGIG come from the germline V gene (reference sequence). The part of the CDR3 DNA that was read is TGTGCCTGGAGTCGTAAGGGACATACCTACGAG. Translation: CAWSRKGHTYE. The full CDR3 sequence reads CAWSRKGHTYEQYF.

This clone was counted at least ten times. The read terminates 3 residues before the CDR3 end, so the remaining end is supplied by the germline J gene. V usage is TRBV20-1 and J usage is TRBJ2-7; 11 nucleotides align to TRBD2. CDR1 and CDR2 (germline): DFQATT, SNEGSKA (reference sequence). The ends lost 3 bases at V and 5 bases at J; junction bases unmatched: 12. This CDR3 contains 16 residues. CDR3 sequence: CSASVVGSSGRNEQYF. CDR3 DNA, as far as it was read: TGCAGTGCTAGTGTAGTGGGGTCTAGCGGGAGGAACGAG.

The sample holds a few counts of this clone. The read ends 3 residues early relative to the CDR3; the germline J gene fills the gap. The chain has TRBV19 and TRBJ2-7; D is perhaps TRBD2 (6 bases). Germline V gene lookup returns CDR1 LNHDA and CDR2 SQIVND (reference sequence). Trimming shortened V by 6 bases and J by 5 bases, and 29 bases separated the two germline ends. This CDR3 is built from 18 residues. The DNA read from the CDR3 is TGTGCCAGTAGCTCTAACGGCGGGGCTTCCTCGTTTTGGAACGAG. This translates into CASSSNGGASSFWNE. The entire CDR3 sequence reads CASSSNGGASSFWNEQYF.

This clone was recorded at least ten times. From the germline J gene comes the end of the CDR3, since the read stops 3 residues before it. The gene calls are TRBV19 and TRBJ2-3, with D perhaps TRBD2 (5 bases). The CDR3 length is 13 residues. Looked up from germline, CDR1 is LNHDA and CDR2 is SQIVND (reference sequence). V lost 5 bases and J lost 7, with 13 bases in between. The chain's CDR3 is CASSEVLAYTQYF. The CDR3 DNA, read in part, is TGTGCCAGTAGTGAAGTCCTAGCATATACG.

In its sample, this clone was seen a few times. The CDR3 extends 3 residues past the end of the read, so its final part is completed from the germline J gene. The same CDR3 is also encoded by other DNA sequences in this sample. V usage is TRBV30 and J usage is TRBJ2-5, with D possibly TRBD2 on 5 matching bases. Germline assignment: CDR1 GTSNPN and CDR2 SVGIG (reference sequence). Trimming left V 1 base short and J 5 bases short, with 5 bases between. The CDR3 has 11 residues. CDR3 DNA, as far as it was read: TGTGCCTGGAGTGGCGGGGAGACC. It encodes CAWSGGET. The full-length CDR3 reads as CAWSGGETQYF. The whole variable domain, remainder taken from reference TRBV30 and TRBJ2-5, is SQTIHQWPATLVQPVGSPLSLECTVEGTSNPNLYWYRQAAGRGLQLLFYSVGIGQISSEVPQNLSASRPQDRQFILSSKKLLLSDSGFYLCAWSGGETQYFGPGTRLLVL.

This clone has a count of ten or more. The read terminates 3 residues before the CDR3 end, so the remaining end is supplied by the germline J gene. The J gene is TRBJ1-6, the V gene TRBV6-4, with D unclear. V was pared by 3 bases and J by 9 bases, with 9 bases between. The CDR3 has 13 amino acids. The germline gives CDR1 MRHNA, CDR2 SNTAGT. The CDR3 is CASSEGTSSPLHF. The part of the CDR3 DNA that was read is TGTGCCAGCAGTGAGGGCACTTCTTCACCC.

Ten or more counts support this clone. The CDR3 end lies 3 residues beyond the end of the read and is filled in from the germline J gene. In the same sample, other DNA sequences code for this CDR3. The V call is TRBV30, the J call TRBJ1-1; tentatively, D is TRBD1 (5 bases). Germline values: CDR1 GTSNPN, CDR2 SVGIG (reference sequence). The CDR3 totals 13 residues. V was shortened by 3 bases and J by 3 bases, with 11 bases between the two germline ends. This CDR3 is CAWSYGGDTEAFF. The covered CDR3 bases are TGTGCCTGGAGCTATGGGGGGGACACTGAA.